This T cell receptor (beta chain) was retrieved from a study of T cell responses to AZD1222 COVID-19 vaccine. V gave up 1 base and J gave up 2 bases, with 15 bases separating them. Germline CDR1 reads KGHSH; CDR2 reads LQKENI. The CDR3 sequence is 16 residues long. Findings and caveats of the study: Scientists sampled the repertoires only once the peak T cell response had passed. CD4 TCRs covered the whole spike, strongest at regions 160-218 and 743-854. Donors skewed white British and female; clonal diversity was possibly underestimated. Of spike-specific TCRs, nearly half reportedly target regions left unmutated in variants.

The protocol was immunoSEQ multiplex PCR, while the TCRdb copy is restricted to in-frame clones and leaves out a portion. This sample yields 90,000 to 130,000 clones, of which less than 95% are seen a single time; around 2.8% belongs to the top ten. Turning to this clone: Antigen unknown.

The chain has TRBV18 and TRBJ2-7; D gene unclear. The sequence was obtained from an adult who received the AZD1222 COVID-19 vaccine. This specimen was peripheral blood, taken 28 days after the second AZD1222 dose. The CDR3 loop is CASSPRTDQGPYEQYF. The CDR3 bases are TGTGCCAGCTCACCACGAACAGACCAAGGCCCCTACGAGCAGTACTTC.